What follows are 23 T cell receptor beta chains derived from one specimen sequenced in a study of T cells in Graves' hyperthyroidism and ophthalmopathy. Amplified regions were TCR beta CDR3 sequences from RNA transcripts. A set of HTBI primers served as the primers for a first-round RT-PCR of the TCR CDR3. TCRdb fed the multiplex PCR reads into MiXCR, producing one record per CDR3 protein. The profile shows around 250,000 distinct CDR3 sequences, approximately 14% of them singletons. Material for sequencing was blood. The receptors come from a woman in her forties with Graves' hyperthyroidism that later progressed to Graves' ophthalmopathy.

The sample holds many counts of this clonotype. The gene calls are TRBV11-2 and TRBJ2-1; D uncertain. This CDR3 region has 13 residues. The germline V gene encodes CDR1 SGHAT and CDR2 FQNNGV. Trimming removed 2 bases from V and 5 bases from J, with 7 bases in between. CDR3 loop: CASSLITNNEQFF. In DNA, the CDR3 is TGTGCCAGCAGCTTAATAACTAACAATGAGCAGTTCTTC.

In DNA, the CDR3 is TGTGCCAGTACTTTTAGGGACCTCAAAGGCAATGAGCAGTTCTTC. Its protein is CASTFRDLKGNEQFF. V usage is TRBV19 and J usage is TRBJ2-1; either TRBD1 or TRBD2 may supply D (5 bases each). The ends were cut back, 7 bases at V and 6 bases at J, with 19 bases in the middle. The CDR3 contains 15 residues. CDR1 is LNHDA, CDR2 SQIVND, per germline (reference sequence).

The chain recombines TRBV7-2 with TRBJ2-7; unclear D gene. V shed 9 bases and J shed 8 bases, with 20 bases lying between them. The CDR3 contains 13 residues. Germline V gene data show CDR1 as SGHTA and CDR2 as FQGNSA. CDR3 bases: TGTGCCAGGAGCCTCTCCTTCACCAGAAAGCAGTACTTC. As protein: CARSLSFTRKQYF. Full variable domain (outside the CDR3, taken from reference TRBV7-2 and TRBJ2-7): GAGVSQSPSNKVTEKGKDVELRCDPISGHTALYWYRQSLGQGLEFLIYFQGNSAPDKSGLPSDRFSAERTGGSVSTLTIQRTQQEDSAVYLCARSLSFTRKQYFGPGTRLTVT.

This clonotype was recorded at least ten times. The V and J genes are TRBV2 and TRBJ1-1, with D possibly TRBD1 on 5 matching bases. Germline loops: CDR1 SNHLY, CDR2 FYNNEI. Trimming removed 5 bases from V and 2 bases from J, with 9 bases in between. This CDR3 contains 13 residues. CDR3 sequence reads: CASSQDRNTEAFF. In DNA form, the CDR3 reads TGTGCCAGCAGTCAAGACAGAAACACTGAAGCTTTCTTT.

The table lists this clonotype with many counts. The chain employs TRBV9 and TRBJ1-1; D is uncertain. Trimming took off 0 bases at V and 1 base at J, with 13 bases between the two ends. The CDR3 consists of 16 residues. Germline loops: CDR1 SGDLS, CDR2 YYNGEE. The CDR3 loop is CASSVATLEENTEAFF. The CDR3 DNA follows: TGTGCCAGCAGCGTAGCTACGTTGGAGGAGAACACTGAAGCTTTCTTT.

To note about this clonotype: A read error may be the cause here, since a much bigger clone is one base away. The V and J genes are TRBV7-9 and TRBJ2-5; the match to TRBD2 covers 11 bases. Germline-derived CDR1 and CDR2 are SEHNR and FQNEAQ (reference sequence). The CDR3 consists of 20 residues. The CDR3 region has the DNA TGTGCCGGCAGCTTATTGGCTAGCGGGAGGCGTTTGGTAGAGGGCGAGACCCAGTACTTC. It specifies CAGSLLASGRRLVEGETQYF.

This clonotype was recorded at least ten times. The rearrangement links TRBV28 to TRBJ2-3; D gene ambiguous. The CDR3 extends over 12 amino acids. The V gene's germline CDR1 is MDHEN and CDR2 SYDVKM. V gave up 5 bases and J gave up 11 bases, with 14 bases separating them. The CDR3 region is CASSEYRIGQYF. CDR3 nucleotide sequence: TGTGCCAGCAGTGAGTACCGGATTGGGCAGTATTTT.

This clonotype came up many times. This chain joins TRBV7-9 and TRBJ2-1; D uncertain. Germline V gene data show CDR1 as SEHNR and CDR2 as FQNEAQ (reference sequence). Trimming cost V 2 bases and J 5 bases, with 7 bases left between them. This CDR3 region has 13 residues. CDR3 residues: CASSLLGHNEQFF. The CDR3 DNA reads as TGTGCCAGCAGCTTACTAGGACACAATGAGCAGTTCTTC. Full variable domain (outside the CDR3, taken from reference TRBV7-9 and TRBJ2-1): DTGVSQNPRHKITKRGQNVTFRCDPISEHNRLYWYRQTLGQGPEFLTYFQNEAQLEKSRLLSDRFSAERPKGSFSTLEIQRTEQGDSAMYLCASSLLGHNEQFFGPGTRLTVL.

The J gene is TRBJ2-1, the V gene TRBV4-1, with 10 bases that match TRBD1. The CDR3 runs 15 residues. Trimming removed 5 bases from V and 9 bases from J; junction bases left unmatched: 10. The V gene's germline CDR1 is MGHRA and CDR2 YSYEKL. This CDR3 reads CASSYPGQGRGEQFF. The CDR3 DNA reads TGCGCCAGCAGCTACCCGGGACAGGGGCGCGGTGAGCAGTTCTTC.

This clonotype was seen ten or more times. V is TRBV15 and J is TRBJ2-3, with TRBD2 matching over 11 bases. Germline V gives CDR1 LNHNV, CDR2 YYDKDF (reference sequence). With V trimmed by 5 bases and J by 0 bases, 10 bases remained unmatched. This CDR3 has 18 amino acids. The CDR3 spells CATSDSSGREASTDTQYF. CDR3 in DNA: TGTGCCACCAGCGACAGTAGCGGGAGGGAAGCTAGCACAGATACGCAGTATTTT.

This clonotype came up many times. J is TRBJ2-2 and V is TRBV10-2; no reliable D call. Deletions cut 0 bases from V and 1 base from J, with 6 bases between. Germline lookup yields CDR1 WSHSY and CDR2 SAAADI. This CDR3 region has 15 residues. The CDR3 nucleotides are TGCGCCAGCAGTGAGTCATACAGGAACACCGGGGAGCTGTTTTTT. Protein product: CASSESYRNTGELFF.

The rearrangement joins TRBV4-1 to TRBJ2-5; the D gene is possibly TRBD2 (5 bases). CDR1 is MGHRA and CDR2 is YSYEKL in the germline V gene. Between the trimmed V and J ends, which lost 3 bases and 7 bases, there was a span of 39 bases. CDR3 size: 22 residues. This CDR3 is CASSQGFPSGIIPWEIRMTQYF. CDR3 bases: TGCGCCAGCAGCCAGGGGTTTCCAAGTGGGATTATTCCCTGGGAGATTAGAATGACCCAGTACTTC.

Ten or more counts support this clonotype. The J gene is TRBJ2-1, the V gene TRBV7-2; 7 bases are a match to TRBD2. The CDR3 covers 14 residues. The junction had 8 bases not matched to a gene; V was cut back by 8 bases and J by 4 bases. The germline V gene has CDR1 SGHTA and CDR2 FQGNSA. The CDR3 nucleotides are TGTGCCAGCCTCCCGGCTAGCGGATACAATGAGCAGTTCTTC. Amino acids: CASLPASGYNEQFF.

The V gene is TRBV2, the J gene TRBJ2-1; 9 positions match TRBD2. J lost 7 bases, V lost 3 bases, and 4 bases had no gene match. The CDR3 consists of 14 residues. Germline values: CDR1 SNHLY, CDR2 FYNNEI. The CDR3 protein is CASSDMTSGNEQFF. CDR3 nucleotide sequence: TGTGCCAGCAGTGATATGACTAGCGGTAATGAGCAGTTCTTC.

The J gene is TRBJ2-1, the V gene TRBV15, with a tentative D call TRBD2 (6 bases). V was shortened by 0 bases and J by 4 bases, with 25 bases between the two germline ends. The CDR3 extends over 20 amino acids. CDR1 is LNHNV and CDR2 is YYDKDF in the germline V gene (reference sequence). CDR3 sequence: CATSREGGIKRIGDYNEQFF. CDR3 nucleotides: TGTGCCACCAGCAGAGAGGGGGGTATAAAGCGGATCGGGGATTACAATGAGCAGTTCTTC. Combining the CDR3 with reference TRBV15 and TRBJ2-1 gives the whole variable domain DAMVIQNPRYQVTQFGKPVTLSCSQTLNHNVMYWYQQKSSQAPKLLFHYYDKDFNNEADTPDNFQSRRPNTSFCFLDIRSPGLGDTAMYLCATSREGGIKRIGDYNEQFFGPGTRLTVL.

Only a few counts were recorded for this clonotype. The chain has TRBV9 and TRBJ2-6, with D perhaps being TRBD1 or TRBD2 (5 bases each). Trimming removed 4 bases from V and 3 bases from J, with 17 bases in between. This CDR3 region has 17 residues. Per germline, CDR1 SGDLS and CDR2 YYNGEE. DNA of the CDR3: TGTGCCAGCAGCTCATCCACAGAGGGGAGTGGGGCCAACGTCCTGACTTTC. The encoded protein is CASSSSTEGSGANVLTF.

Many counts were recorded for this clonotype. The V and J genes are TRBV10-3 and TRBJ2-7; the D gene could be TRBD1 or TRBD2 (5 bases each). This CDR3 contains 13 residues. Germline V gene sequence: CDR1 ENHRY, CDR2 SYGVKD. V lost 4 bases and J lost 4, with 11 bases in between. CDR3 loop: CAISAGTGYEQYF. CDR3 bases: TGTGCCATCAGTGCGGGGACCGGGTACGAGCAGTACTTC.

This clonotype was counted ten times or more. The chain has TRBV11-2 and TRBJ2-6; D not resolved. Trimming removed 5 bases from V and 5 bases from J, with 4 bases in between. CDR1 is SGHAT and CDR2 is FQNNGV in the germline V gene. The CDR3 has 12 amino acids. In nucleotides, the CDR3 is TGTGCCAGCAGCGGCAGGGCCAACGTCCTGACTTTC. Residues: CASSGRANVLTF.

A single count supports this clonotype. The rearrangement joins TRBV28 to TRBJ1-1; 12 nucleotides match TRBD1. The CDR3 sequence is 16 residues long. Germline V gene lookup returns CDR1 MDHEN and CDR2 SYDVKM. V was pared by 7 bases and J by 1 base, with 7 bases of the junction left unmatched. The CDR3 region has the DNA TGTGCCAGCAACCGACCGGGACAGGGGGCGAACACTGAAGCTTTCTTT. Encoded protein: CASNRPGQGANTEAFF.

This clonotype was observed many times. V and J are TRBV28 and TRBJ2-5, with D tentatively TRBD1 (5 bases). CDR1 MDHEN and CDR2 SYDVKM come from the germline V gene. This CDR3 is built from 13 residues. V lost 3 bases and J 4 bases, leaving 9 bases between the germline ends. The CDR3 DNA follows: TGTGCCAGCAGTTTCCAGGGTATAGAGACCCAGTACTTC. Protein product: CASSFQGIETQYF.

This clonotype has ten or more counts. The chain has TRBV11-2 and TRBJ2-7; D gene unclear. Germline-derived CDR1 and CDR2 are SGHAT and FQNNGV. Trimming removed 3 bases from V and 3 bases from J, with 9 bases in between. This CDR3 has 13 amino acids. CDR3 in amino acids: CASSLRRFYEQYF. The CDR3 coding sequence is TGTGCCAGCAGCTTGCGACGTTTCTACGAGCAGTACTTC. The whole variable domain, remainder taken from reference TRBV11-2 and TRBJ2-7, is EAGVAQSPRYKIIEKRQSVAFWCNPISGHATLYWYQQILGQGPKLLIQFQNNGVVDDSQLPKDRFSAERLKGVDSTLKIQPAKLEDSAVYLCASSLRRFYEQYFGPGTRLTVT.

Here the CDR3 reads CARSPGRGEQFF. The CDR3 DNA reads TGTGCCAGGTCCCCGGGGAGGGGTGAGCAGTTCTTC. The chain has TRBV5-6 and TRBJ2-1; 7 nucleotides align to TRBD2. This CDR3 spans 12 amino acids. V lost 8 bases, J lost 9 bases, and 8 bases stayed unmatched. CDR1 and CDR2 from the germline V gene are SGHDT and YYEEEE.

This clonotype came up a few times. The rearrangement uses TRBV5-1 and TRBJ2-1; TRBD2 matches 7 bases. Germline trimming cut 6 bases from V and 5 bases from J; bases unmatched to any gene: 8. CDR1 and CDR2 (germline): SGHRS, YFSETQ. The CDR3 is made up of 14 amino acids. For the CDR3, the DNA is TGCGCCAGCATGCGAGGTGGGAGGGACAATGAGCAGTTCTTC. It encodes CASMRGGRDNEQFF. The full variable domain, completed using reference TRBV5-1 and TRBJ2-1, is KAGVTQTPRYLIKTRGQQVTLSCSPISGHRSVSWYQQTPGQGLQFLFEYFSETQRNKGNFPGRFSGRQFSNSRSEMNVSTLELGDSALYLCASMRGGRDNEQFFGPGTRLTVL.